Listed here are 26 T cell receptor beta chains from one sample, sequenced in a study of T-cell reconstitution after alpha-beta-depleted transplantation in children. TCRbeta library preparation incorporated unique molecular identifiers. TCRdb re-called the PCR reads through MiXCR, storing one row per CDR3 protein. The sample has 300,000 to 400,000 distinct CDR3 sequences, 13% seen once. This specimen consisted of PBMCs, obtained from the stem cell graft. The receptors shown here come from a human donor who donated a stem cell graft to a child with Fanconi anemia.

The chain links TRBV6-1 to TRBJ2-5; D possibly matches TRBD1 or TRBD2 (5 bases each). V was trimmed by 9 bases and J by 4 bases, leaving 15 bases between them. The CDR3 length is 13 residues. Per germline, CDR1 MNHNS and CDR2 SASEGT. CDR3 bases: TGTGCCAGTATGGGGTTGGGACGAGAGACCCAGTACTTC. Protein: CASMGLGRETQYF.

In this sample, this clonotype turned up many times. The V gene is TRBV20-1, the J gene TRBJ2-3, with 9 bases identical to TRBD2. V lost 0 bases and J lost 4; bases outside the gene matches: 8. The CDR3 covers 16 residues. Germline values: CDR1 DFQATT, CDR2 SNEGSKA (reference sequence). CDR3 nucleotides: TGCAGTGCTAGAGACCCCGCGCGGGGGGGGGCAGATACGCAGTATTTT. Translation: CSARDPARGGADTQYF.

This clonotype was observed a few times. The chain is built from TRBV20-1 and TRBJ2-1; 11 bases are a match to TRBD2. This CDR3 has 15 amino acids. The V gene end was trimmed by 3 bases and the J gene end by 8 bases; junction bases not matched to a gene: 9. Germline V gene data show CDR1 as DFQATT and CDR2 as SNEGSKA (reference sequence). DNA of the CDR3: TGCAGTGCTAGGACTTGGGGACTAGCGGTCGATGAGCAGTTCTTC. Translation gives CSARTWGLAVDEQFF.

In its sample, this clonotype was seen many times. This chain links TRBV20-1 with TRBJ2-7; no reliable D call. Trimming left V 8 bases short and J 0 bases short, with 14 bases between. The CDR3 contains 13 residues. CDR1 and CDR2 (germline): DFQATT, SNEGSKA (reference sequence). The CDR3 loop is CSPAYSGSYEQYV. CDR3 DNA: TGCAGTCCAGCCTACAGTGGCTCCTACGAGCAGTACGTC.

This clonotype has more than one count but fewer than ten. This chain connects TRBV5-6 to TRBJ2-3; TRBD1 matches 12 bases. The CDR3 covers 15 residues. Losses at the gene ends were 3 bases for V and 4 bases for J; bases not matched to a gene: 3. Germline V gene lookup returns CDR1 SGHDT and CDR2 YYEEEE. This chain's CDR3 is CASSWDRGPADTQYF. The CDR3 DNA is TGTGCCAGCAGCTGGGACAGGGGGCCAGCAGATACGCAGTATTTT.

V is TRBV20-1 and J is TRBJ2-5, with D perhaps TRBD1 (5 bases). From germline, CDR1 is DFQATT and CDR2 SNEGSKA (reference sequence). This CDR3 spans 13 amino acids. V gave up 6 bases and J gave up 2 bases, with 13 bases separating them. This CDR3 is CSAHYRKQETQYF. DNA for the CDR3: TGCAGTGCACACTACAGGAAACAAGAGACCCAGTACTTC.

This clonotype showed up many times. The gene calls are TRBV7-8 and TRBJ2-7, with D possibly being TRBD1 (6 bases). Trimming removed 1 base from V and 1 base from J, with 8 bases in between. There are 14 residues in the CDR3. The germline V gene has CDR1 SGHVS and CDR2 FQNEAQ. CDR3 sequence reads: CASSLGRGSYEQYF. CDR3 nucleotide sequence: TGTGCCAGCAGCTTAGGCAGGGGTTCCTACGAGCAGTACTTC.

This clonotype was observed a handful of times. The rearrangement uses TRBV12-3 or TRBV12-4 and TRBJ1-1, with 7 positions matching TRBD1. V was clipped by 7 bases and J by 4 bases; unmatched bases: 9. This CDR3 contains 14 residues. CDR3 residues: CASIPGQEFTEAFF. Written as DNA, the CDR3 is TGTGCCAGCATCCCAGGACAGGAATTCACTGAAGCTTTCTTT.

Ten or more counts support this clonotype. This chain joins TRBV12-3 or TRBV12-4 and TRBJ1-1; D is uncertain. V gave up 1 base and J gave up 10 bases, with 7 bases separating them. This CDR3 region has 11 residues. The CDR3: CASSLGRGAFF. The CDR3 region has the DNA TGTGCCAGCAGTTTAGGCAGAGGAGCTTTCTTT.

This clonotype showed up just a few times. This chain uses TRBV28 with TRBJ1-2, with D possibly being TRBD1 (5 bases). Trimming left V 4 bases short and J 0 bases short, with 9 bases between. The length of the CDR3 is 14 residues. Germline V gene data show CDR1 as MDHEN and CDR2 as SYDVKM. The CDR3 spells CASSWGLANYGYTF. The CDR3 bases are TGTGCCAGCAGTTGGGGACTCGCTAACTATGGCTACACCTTC.

This clonotype turned up a few times. The V call is TRBV20-1, the J call TRBJ2-5; 9 nucleotides match TRBD2. This CDR3 has 16 residues. V trimming: 6 bases; J trimming: 2 bases; junction bases outside the gene matches: 13. CDR1 is DFQATT, CDR2 SNEGSKA, per germline (reference sequence). CDR3 protein: CSASFVAGVTQETQYF. CDR3 in DNA: TGCAGTGCAAGCTTTGTAGCGGGGGTTACTCAAGAGACCCAGTACTTC.

There are many counts of this clonotype. The chain employs TRBV21-1 and TRBJ2-7; the listed D gene, TRBD2, was not tested against the DNA. TRBV21-1 is an annotated pseudogene. The CDR3 contains 12 residues. The CDR3 nucleotides read TGTGCCACTCCTCAGTGGGGAGGCGAGCAGTACTTC. Translating gives CATPQWGGEQYF.

The chain recombines TRBV20-1 with TRBJ2-7; TRBD1 agrees at 7 bases. V lost 5 bases to trimming and J lost 5 bases; unmatched junction nucleotides: 6. From germline, CDR1 is DFQATT and CDR2 SNEGSKA (reference sequence). This CDR3 spans 12 amino acids. The CDR3 loop reads CSAGDRDHEQYF. In DNA form, the CDR3 reads TGCAGTGCTGGCGACAGGGACCACGAGCAGTACTTC.

This clonotype was detected only a few times. The genes are TRBV19 and TRBJ1-2; tentative D call: TRBD1 (5 bases). Between the trimmed V and J ends, which lost 2 bases and 6 bases, there was a span of 16 bases. The CDR3 extends over 15 amino acids. Looked up from germline, CDR1 is LNHDA and CDR2 is SQIVND (reference sequence). CDR3 in amino acids: CASSIWGSPTNGYTF. The CDR3, as DNA: TGTGCCAGTAGTATATGGGGGAGTCCGACAAATGGCTACACCTTC.

This clonotype showed up many times. The chain uses TRBV6-6 and TRBJ2-2, with D unclear. Germline V gene lookup returns CDR1 MNHNY and CDR2 SVGAGI (reference sequence). The CDR3 has 12 amino acids. The V gene lost 5 bases and the J gene lost 5 bases, with 6 bases spanning the gap. CDR3 DNA: TGTGCCAGCAGTGGACCGACCGGGGAGCTGTTTTTT. Residues: CASSGPTGELFF.

This clonotype occurred many times. This chain uses TRBV5-1 with TRBJ2-1, with 7 bases fitting TRBD2. Germline V gene sequence: CDR1 SGHRS, CDR2 YFSETQ. The J segment lost 1 base and the V segment lost 3 bases, leaving 10 bases of the junction unmatched. The CDR3 runs 17 residues. The CDR3 DNA sequence: TGCGCCAGCAGCTCCTCCACTAGCGCCTTATCCTACAATGAGCAGTTCTTC. This gives the protein CASSSSTSALSYNEQFF.

This clonotype was picked up many times. The rearrangement joins TRBV11-2 to TRBJ2-4, with D possibly matching TRBD2 (5 bases). CDR1 is SGHAT, CDR2 FQNNGV, per germline. The CDR3 is 11 residues long. The V end was cut by 5 bases, the J end by 7 bases, with 6 bases between. The CDR3 sequence is CASSGSNIQYF. CDR3 nucleotide sequence: TGTGCCAGCAGCGGGAGCAACATTCAGTACTTC.

This clonotype was recorded a few times. The chain employs TRBV12-3 or TRBV12-4 and TRBJ2-3; 7 bases align to TRBD1. The J segment lost 6 bases and the V segment lost 3 bases, leaving 12 bases of the junction unmatched. This CDR3 spans 16 amino acids. CDR3 bases: TGTGCCAGCAGTTTGAGTCGGACAGGCGGCCTTGATACGCAGTATTTT. It is translated as CASSLSRTGGLDTQYF.

This chain links TRBV5-6 with TRBJ1-1, with 9 bases identical to TRBD1. CDR1 and CDR2 from the germline V gene are SGHDT and YYEEEE. CDR3 size: 16 residues. V dropped 0 bases and J dropped 5; count of bases not matched to a gene: 8. The CDR3 DNA sequence: TGTGCCAGCAGCTTGGGGTCGGGGACAGGGAAAACTGAAGCTTTCTTT. This gives the protein CASSLGSGTGKTEAFF.

Ten or more counts support this clonotype. The chain joins TRBV5-1 to TRBJ1-2, with D perhaps matching TRBD1 (5 bases). Trimming removed 5 bases from V and 2 bases from J, with 10 bases in between. CDR3 length equals 13 residues. Germline values: CDR1 SGHRS, CDR2 YFSETQ. Written as DNA, the CDR3 is TGCGCCAGCAGTCCGGGGACCAACTATGGCTACACCTTC. This sequence encodes CASSPGTNYGYTF.

This clonotype was recorded at least ten times. The genes are TRBV12-3 or TRBV12-4 and TRBJ2-1; TRBD2 matches 8 bases. Losses at the gene ends were 2 bases for V and 7 bases for J; bases not matched to a gene: 7. There are 15 residues in the CDR3. The chain's CDR3 is CASSLSGGLLNEQFF. The CDR3 DNA follows: TGTGCCAGCAGTTTAAGCGGGGGCCTGCTGAATGAGCAGTTCTTC.

J is TRBJ2-2 and V is TRBV7-9, with 7 bases fitting TRBD1. CDR1 and CDR2 (germline): SEHNR, FQNEAQ (reference sequence). The CDR3 is made up of 15 amino acids. Trimming removed 4 bases from V and 9 bases from J; junction bases left unmatched: 11. The CDR3 spells CASSSATGETRELFF. The CDR3 DNA follows: TGTGCCAGCAGCTCCGCAACAGGGGAGACGAGGGAGCTGTTTTTT.

This clonotype is medium-sized (0.01 to 0.1%) within its sample. This chain uses TRBV7-9 with TRBJ2-7; TRBD2 matches at 11 bases. With 4 bases clipped from V and 3 bases from J, the junction kept 5 bases outside the gene matches. This CDR3 spans 15 amino acids. Germline CDR1 SEHNR, CDR2 FQNEAQ (reference sequence). In nucleotides, the CDR3 is TGTGCCAGCAGCTCCACCCTAGCGGGGGGCTACGAGCAGTACGTC. Protein: CASSSTLAGGYEQYV.

The chain links TRBV5-6 to TRBJ1-2, with 7 bases aligning to TRBD1. With 4 bases clipped from V and 6 bases from J, the junction kept 18 bases outside the gene matches. Germline V lookup: CDR1 SGHDT, CDR2 YYEEEE. This CDR3 region has 17 residues. CDR3 coding DNA: TGTGCCAGCAGCCCCGAAATTTTAAGGGGGCAGGAGGATGGCTACACCTTC. It encodes CASSPEILRGQEDGYTF.

This clonotype was detected ten times or more. The J gene is TRBJ1-1, the V gene TRBV29-1; D remains unclear. This CDR3 region has 12 residues. V lost 4 bases and J lost 1, with 7 bases in between. Germline V CDR1 and CDR2: SQVTM, ANQGSEA. CDR3 amino acids: CSVVTGNTEAFF. Written as DNA, the CDR3 is TGCAGCGTTGTAACTGGGAACACTGAAGCTTTCTTT.

This clonotype was counted only a few times. The chain's CDR3 is CATSTLLAGGLYEQFF. Written as DNA, the CDR3 is TGTGCCACCAGCACCCTCCTGGCGGGGGGGCTATACGAGCAGTTCTTC. The chain has TRBV15 and TRBJ2-1, with TRBD2 matching over 9 bases. Germline V gene data show CDR1 as LNHNV and CDR2 as YYDKDF (reference sequence). V lost 4 bases to trimming and J lost 10 bases; unmatched junction nucleotides: 14. The CDR3 extends over 16 amino acids.